The rows below give T cell receptor beta chains drawn from one sample of a study of T cells in Graves' hyperthyroidism and ophthalmopathy. MiXCR, applied by TCRdb to the multiplex PCR reads, yields one record per CDR3 protein. The table records some 300,000 distinct CDR3 sequences, roughly 15% of them present only once. Sequencing used blood. These TCRs come from a woman aged 35 to 49 with Graves' hyperthyroidism. The CDR3 runs from the conserved cysteine through the conserved F or W. The D gene is left open where the match is weak. Only some rows state a clone size, as once, few, many or a class for expanded clones.

D gene,clone size,V gene,CDR3 protein
NA,many,TRBV6-1,CVCGSGYTF
TRBD1,many,TRBV24-1,CATSDFNGQGRYEQYF
NA,NA,TRBV5-4,CASSLVSGPELFF
NA,few,TRBV7-9,CASSLTASPGKLFF
NA,many,TRBV2,CASSTDYSNQPQHF
NA,many,TRBV25-1,CASSAPGPYGYTF
TRBD2,NA,TRBV7-9,CASSQGTSAGIAKNIQYF
NA,many,TRBV6-2/TRBV6-3,CASSLNRFNEQFF
NA,NA,TRBV5-4,CASSADSHYNSPLHF
NA,many,TRBV29-1,CSVWREYEQYF
NA,many,TRBV30,CAWEELGTEAFF
TRBD2,NA,TRBV6-1,CASSAAGGPIFSYEQYF
TRBD1,many,TRBV6-1,CASSKGQRNEKLFF
NA,many,TRBV27,CASSFGVGGTGEAFF
NA,many,TRBV24-1,CATSDSFSTDTQYF
TRBD1,many,TRBV6-1,CASSEEGRGVTEAFF
TRBD1,many,TRBV20-1,CSARRPGTGPPTKAYNEQFF
TRBD2,many,TRBV9,CASSVLAGDREQYF
NA,many,TRBV28,CASSLSRSDGYTF